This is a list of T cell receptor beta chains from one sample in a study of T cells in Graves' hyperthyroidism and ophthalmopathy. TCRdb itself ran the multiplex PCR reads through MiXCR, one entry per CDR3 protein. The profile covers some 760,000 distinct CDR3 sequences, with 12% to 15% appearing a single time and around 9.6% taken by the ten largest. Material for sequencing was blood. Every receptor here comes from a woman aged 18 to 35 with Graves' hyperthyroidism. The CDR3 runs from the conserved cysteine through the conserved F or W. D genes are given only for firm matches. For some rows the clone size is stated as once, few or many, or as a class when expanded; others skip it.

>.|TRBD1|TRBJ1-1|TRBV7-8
CASSFKPGQRNTEAFF
TGTGCCAGCAGCTTTAAACCGGGACAGCGTAACACTGAAGCTTTCTTT
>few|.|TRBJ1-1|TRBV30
CAWSEGGITEAFF
TGTGCCTGGAGTGAGGGCGGAATCACTGAAGCTTTCTTT
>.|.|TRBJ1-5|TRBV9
CASAQGSGSNQPQHF
TGTGCCAGCGCCCAGGGGAGTGGTAGCAATCAGCCCCAGCATTTT
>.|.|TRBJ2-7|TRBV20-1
CSAVPRASYEQYF
TGCAGTGCAGTCCCCAGGGCCTCCTACGAGCAGTACTTC
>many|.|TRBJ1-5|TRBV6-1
CASKRRDLSNQPQHF
TGTGCCAGCAAGCGCAGGGACCTTAGCAATCAGCCCCAGCATTTT
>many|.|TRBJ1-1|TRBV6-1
CASSARRTEVNTEAFF
TGTGCCAGCAGTGCCCGGAGGACGGAGGTGAACACTGAAGCTTTCTTT
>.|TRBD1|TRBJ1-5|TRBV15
CATSRPPGQGGRSNQPQHF
TGTGCCACCAGCAGACCTCCGGGACAGGGGGGAAGGAGCAATCAGCCCCAGCATTTT
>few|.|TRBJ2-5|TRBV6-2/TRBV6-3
CASSYSRAGVETQYF
TGTGCCAGCAGTTACTCTAGGGCAGGGGTGGAGACCCAGTACTTC
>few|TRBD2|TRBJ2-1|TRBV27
CASSRAGLAGGKIPYNEQFF
TGTGCCAGCAGTCGGGCCGGACTAGCGGGAGGGAAGATCCCCTACAATGAGCAGTTCTTC
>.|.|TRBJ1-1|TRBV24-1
CATRLSVEAFF
TGTGCCACCAGGCTTTCAGTTGAAGCTTTCTTT
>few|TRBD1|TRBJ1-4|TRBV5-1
CASSRRGTGEEKLFF
TGCGCCAGCAGTAGACGAGGGACAGGGGAAGAAAAACTGTTTTTT
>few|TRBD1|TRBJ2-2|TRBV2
CASTEVDRRAGELFF
TGTGCCAGCACCGAGGTGGACAGGAGAGCCGGGGAGCTGTTTTTT
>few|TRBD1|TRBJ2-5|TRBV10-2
CASSESFKDRAKLDQETQYF
TGCGCCAGCAGTGAGTCATTCAAGGACAGGGCGAAATTGGACCAAGAGACCCAGTACTTC
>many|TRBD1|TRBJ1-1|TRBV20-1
CSARVGTGRQNTEAFF
TGCAGTGCTAGAGTGGGGACAGGCCGGCAGAACACTGAAGCTTTCTTT
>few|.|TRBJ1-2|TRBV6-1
CASSILTEYGYTF
TGTGCCAGCAGCATCCTGACGGAATATGGCTACACCTTC
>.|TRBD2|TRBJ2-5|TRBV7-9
CASSWWATSGDQETQYF
TGTGCCAGCAGCTGGTGGGCGACTAGCGGGGACCAAGAGACCCAGTACTTC